This T cell receptor (beta chain) stems from a study of blood T cell repertoires in COVID-19. Background on the study: COVID-19 samples collected from the United States, Italy and Spain covered acute and convalescent phases. T cells, B-cell-depleted T cells, or PBMCs supplied cDNA or gDNA.

Authors' analysis steps: Reference gene primer amplification in the assay estimated nucleated cell counts. Method: immunoSEQ multiplex PCR; TCRdb's copy keeps in-frame clones and lacks some. V, J and clone size are those of that table, while D and trimming were read from the DNA. The sample includes 120,000 to 150,000 clones, roughly 86% seen only once; the top ten take about 16%. Input material: peripheral blood. The sequence was collected from a human donor with acute or convalescent COVID-19. The donor label of this sample is uncertain.

The CDR3 DNA reads as TGTGCCAGCAGCCGATTGGGACAGGGGGTGGAGACCCAGTACTTC. Encoded protein: CASSRLGQGVETQYF. This chain uses TRBV14 with TRBJ2-5, with 11 bases matching TRBD1. Germline V gene sequence: CDR1 SGHDN, CDR2 FVKESK. The CDR3 runs to 15 residues. The junction had 6 bases not matched to a gene; V was cut back by 4 bases and J by 5 bases.